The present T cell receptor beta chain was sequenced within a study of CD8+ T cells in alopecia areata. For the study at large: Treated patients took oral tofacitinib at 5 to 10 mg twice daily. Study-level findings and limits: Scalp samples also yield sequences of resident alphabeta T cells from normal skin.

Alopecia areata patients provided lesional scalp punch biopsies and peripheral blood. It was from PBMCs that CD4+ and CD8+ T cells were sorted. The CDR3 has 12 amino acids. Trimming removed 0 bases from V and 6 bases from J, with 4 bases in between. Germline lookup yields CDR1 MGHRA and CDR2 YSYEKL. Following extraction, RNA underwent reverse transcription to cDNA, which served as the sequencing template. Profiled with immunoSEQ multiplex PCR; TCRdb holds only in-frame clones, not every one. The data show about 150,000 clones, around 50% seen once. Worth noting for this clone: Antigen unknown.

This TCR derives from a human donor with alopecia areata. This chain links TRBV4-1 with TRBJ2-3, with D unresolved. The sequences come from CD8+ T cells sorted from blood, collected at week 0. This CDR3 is CASSQDGDTQYF. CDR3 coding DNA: TGCGCCAGCAGCCAAGATGGGGATACGCAGTATTTT.